The 26 T cell receptor beta chains presented below share a single source sample, sequenced in a study of cytomegalovirus exposure and HLA in healthy donors. PCR involved 60 Vbeta and 13 Jbeta primers. Sequencing was performed with immunoSEQ multiplex PCR; in TCRdb, only in-frame clones are kept and a portion is missing. Here the sample spans 70,000 to 90,000 clones, approximately 70% being singletons. What was sequenced was PBMCs. These TCRs come from a man aged 55 to 70 in good health and CMV-seropositive.

With respect to this clone: One junction end does not reproduce the germline sequence, and a read error may be involved. The chain has TRBV7-9 and TRBJ2-1, with D uncertain. Germline V lookup: CDR1 SEHNR, CDR2 FQNEAQ (reference sequence). The CDR3 sequence is 11 residues long. CDR3 DNA sequence: TGTTCCAGCAGCTTCCATAATGAGCAGTTCTTC. As protein: CSSSFHNEQFF. Drawing the rest from reference TRBV7-9 and TRBJ2-1, the complete variable domain is DTGVSQNPRHKITKRGQNVTFRCDPISEHNRLYWYRQTLGQGPEFLTYFQNEAQLEKSRLLSDRFSAERPKGSFSTLEIQRTEQGDSAMYLCSSSFHNEQFFGPGTRLTVL.

This clone was recorded a few times. V and J are TRBV9 and TRBJ2-1; TRBD2 agrees at 16 bases. This CDR3 region has 18 residues. The V gene end was trimmed by 0 bases and the J gene end by 4 bases; junction bases not matched to a gene: 4. Per the germline V gene, CDR1 is SGDLS and CDR2 is YYNGEE. The CDR3: CASSVEGLAGGPYNEQFF. CDR3 DNA: TGTGCCAGCAGCGTAGAGGGACTAGCGGGAGGGCCTTACAATGAGCAGTTCTTC.

The rearrangement joins TRBV4-1 to TRBJ2-7; 12 bases align to TRBD2. The CDR3 has 15 residues. Germline-derived CDR1 and CDR2 are MGHRA and YSYEKL. The V and J ends lost 1 base and 3 bases, in that order; junction bases with no gene match: 1. The DNA for the CDR3 is TGCGCCAGCAGCCAAGGACTAGCGGGGGTCTACGAGCAGTACTTC. Translation gives CASSQGLAGVYEQYF.

The chain uses TRBV5-4 and TRBJ2-7; D not resolved. V was pared by 5 bases and J by 3 bases, with 9 bases between. This CDR3 spans 12 amino acids. Germline V gene lookup returns CDR1 SGHNT and CDR2 YYREEE (reference sequence). CDR3 sequence (DNA): TGTGCCAGCAGTGAGTACGACTACGAGCAGTACTTC. Its protein is CASSEYDYEQYF. Complete variable domain (other parts from reference TRBV5-4 and TRBJ2-7): ETGVTQSPTHLIKTRGQQVTLRCSSQSGHNTVSWYQQALGQGPQFIFQYYREEENGRGNFPPRFSGLQFPNYSSELNVNALELDDSALYLCASSEYDYEQYFGPGTRLTVT.

The chain couples TRBV12-5 to TRBJ2-1; TRBD1 matches at 7 bases. In germline, CDR1 is LGHNT, CDR2 FRNRAP. The CDR3 sequence is 17 residues long. Trimming took 7 bases from V and 2 from J; bases not matched to a gene: 14. The CDR3 coding sequence is TGTGCTAGTGCACCGGTAAGAACAGGGGTCCCCTACAATGAGCAGTTCTTC. Its protein is CASAPVRTGVPYNEQFF. Looking up the rest from reference TRBV12-5 and TRBJ2-1 gives the full variable domain: DARVTQTPRHKVTEMGQEVTMRCQPILGHNTVFWYRQTMMQGLELLAYFRNRAPLDDSGMPKDRFSAEMPDATLATLKIQPSEPRDSAVYFCASAPVRTGVPYNEQFFGPGTRLTVL.

V gene TRBV19 combines with J gene TRBJ2-1, with 7 bases fitting TRBD1. CDR3 length: 13 amino acids. CDR1 and CDR2 (germline): LNHDA, SQIVND (reference sequence). J was trimmed by 8 bases and V by 5 bases; bases with no gene match: 6. The CDR3 here is CASSLRQGDEQFF. DNA for the CDR3: TGTGCCAGTAGTCTGCGACAGGGCGATGAGCAGTTCTTC.

This chain uses TRBV27 with TRBJ2-7; 10 nucleotides agree with TRBD2. CDR1 and CDR2 (germline): MNHEY, SMNVEV (reference sequence). The CDR3 runs to 14 residues. V gave up 11 bases and J gave up 6 bases; unmatched junction bases: 13. The CDR3 protein is CAEKRASGSSEQYF. Written as DNA, the CDR3 is TGTGCCGAAAAAAGGGCTAGCGGGAGCAGCGAGCAGTACTTC.

This clone occurred once. CDR3 sequence: CASGSGTDTQYF. The CDR3 bases are TGTGCTAGTGGTTCCGGGACAGATACGCAGTATTTT. The chain recombines TRBV12-5 with TRBJ2-3; D gene unclear. V lost 4 bases and J lost 3, with 5 bases in between. Germline values: CDR1 LGHNT, CDR2 FRNRAP. CDR3 length: 12 amino acids.

The chain links TRBV28 to TRBJ2-7; D unclear. Germline V gives CDR1 MDHEN, CDR2 SYDVKM. The CDR3 is 14 residues long. The V end lost 8 bases, the J end lost 3 bases, and 17 bases lay between the germline ends. CDR3 loop: CASAVTGDGYEQYF. The CDR3 DNA reads TGTGCCAGCGCCGTCACGGGTGATGGCTACGAGCAGTACTTC.

The chain employs TRBV6-6 and TRBJ2-3; TRBD2 matches 7 bases. The CDR3 sequence is 15 residues long. With V trimmed by 0 bases and J by 5 bases, 5 bases remained unmatched. Germline lookup yields CDR1 MNHNY and CDR2 SVGAGI (reference sequence). The CDR3 spells CASSYSGGDLDTQYF. CDR3 coding DNA: TGTGCCAGCAGTTACTCGGGGGGGGACCTAGATACGCAGTATTTT.

The V call is TRBV9, the J call TRBJ2-7; TRBD1 agrees at 8 bases. The germline V gene encodes CDR1 SGDLS and CDR2 YYNGEE. Unmatched junction bases numbered 8, after V lost 3 bases and J lost 3 bases. The CDR3 is 15 amino acids. For the CDR3, the DNA is TGTGCCAGCAGCGCCCGAGGTGACAGGGGCTACGAGCAGTACTTC. Amino acid sequence: CASSARGDRGYEQYF.

This clone has only one observation. V is TRBV2 and J is TRBJ1-1; 10 bases match TRBD1. Germline V gene lookup returns CDR1 SNHLY and CDR2 FYNNEI. The CDR3 covers 17 residues. Losses at the gene ends were 4 bases for V and 1 base for J; bases not matched to a gene: 9. The DNA for the CDR3 is TGTGCCAGCAGTGGTACCGGGACAGGGGCTCCGAACACTGAAGCTTTCTTT. Its protein product is CASSGTGTGAPNTEAFF.

The rearrangement joins TRBV18 to TRBJ2-3; 11 positions match TRBD1. The J segment lost 0 bases and the V segment lost 6 bases, leaving 5 bases of the junction unmatched. CDR1 and CDR2 (germline): KGHSH, LQKENI. CDR3 size: 16 residues. The CDR3 nucleotides read TGTGCCAGCTCCCGGACAGGGGGCAGTAGCACAGATACGCAGTATTTT. Translating gives CASSRTGGSSTDTQYF.

The chain combines TRBV28 with TRBJ1-1; tentatively, D is TRBD1 (6 bases). This CDR3 comprises 15 residues. V was cut by 5 bases and J by 2 bases, with 15 bases left in between. CDR1 is MDHEN, CDR2 SYDVKM, per germline. CDR3 in amino acids: CASSPLAGGNTEAFF. In DNA form, the CDR3 reads TGTGCCAGCAGTCCCCTCGCGGGGGGCAACACTGAAGCTTTCTTT.

This clone has just a few counts. The CDR3 sequence is CAWRGDEKLFF. The CDR3 nucleotides read TGTGCCTGGAGAGGAGATGAAAAACTGTTTTTT. The chain is built from TRBV30 and TRBJ1-4; D not resolved. The CDR3 length is 11 residues. The germline V gene encodes CDR1 GTSNPN and CDR2 SVGIG (reference sequence). Deletions cut 3 bases from V and 6 bases from J, with 5 bases between.

The chain uses TRBV7-2 and TRBJ2-3; 10 nucleotides line up with TRBD1. The J segment lost 3 bases and the V segment lost 4 bases, leaving 7 bases of the junction unmatched. The CDR3 runs to 16 residues. Germline lookup yields CDR1 SGHTA and CDR2 FQGNSA. DNA for the CDR3: TGTGCCAGCAGCTCAGGGGGGACAGGGGTAACAGATACGCAGTATTTT. Amino acids: CASSSGGTGVTDTQYF.

The J gene is TRBJ1-1, the V gene TRBV28, with TRBD1 matching 7 bases. Trimming cost V 4 bases and J 5 bases; bases outside gene matches: 7. CDR3 length equals 14 residues. Germline V CDR1 and CDR2: MDHEN, SYDVKM. The CDR3 loop is CASSSTYRGTEAFF. The CDR3 DNA sequence: TGTGCCAGCAGTTCCACTTACAGGGGAACTGAAGCTTTCTTT.

This clone came up once. The chain joins TRBV7-2 to TRBJ2-5; perhaps TRBD2 as D (7 bases). CDR3 size: 14 residues. Trimming removed 2 bases at V and 6 bases at J, with 13 bases between. Germline CDR1 is SGHTA and CDR2 is FQGNSA. DNA for the CDR3: TGTGCCAGCAGCTTACTAGGGCGGGGGCAGACCCAGTACTTC. Encoded protein: CASSLLGRGQTQYF.

The chain combines TRBV7-9 with TRBJ2-7; TRBD1 matches at 9 bases. CDR1 and CDR2 (germline): SEHNR, FQNEAQ (reference sequence). V lost 5 bases, J lost 4 bases, and 6 bases stayed unmatched. The CDR3 runs 14 residues. The CDR3 DNA follows: TGTGCCAGCAGCATTGGACAGGGGCAATACGAGCAGTACTTC. The encoded protein is CASSIGQGQYEQYF.

V and J are TRBV2 and TRBJ2-3; 11 positions match TRBD2. CDR1 is SNHLY, CDR2 FYNNEI, per germline. The CDR3 sequence is 14 residues long. V trimming: 7 bases; J trimming: 3 bases; junction bases outside the gene matches: 3. The CDR3 sequence is CASNRLAGTDTQYF. The CDR3 region has the DNA TGTGCCAGCAACCGACTAGCGGGAACAGATACGCAGTATTTT.

The gene calls are TRBV5-6 and TRBJ2-1, with 9 bases identical to TRBD2. With V trimmed by 2 bases and J by 10 bases, 4 bases remained unmatched. Germline V gene sequence: CDR1 SGHDT, CDR2 YYEEEE. The length of the CDR3 is 13 residues. CDR3 DNA: TGTGCCAGCAGCTTAGCGGGAGGAATCGAGCAGTTCTTC. Protein sequence: CASSLAGGIEQFF. Full variable domain (rest looked up from reference TRBV5-6 and TRBJ2-1): DAGVTQSPTHLIKTRGQQVTLRCSPKSGHDTVSWYQQALGQGPQFIFQYYEEEERQRGNFPDRFSGHQFPNYSSELNVNALLLGDSALYLCASSLAGGIEQFFGPGTRLTVL.

This clone appeared a single time. The J gene is TRBJ1-5, the V gene TRBV7-2, with TRBD1 matching over 7 bases. Trimming removed 5 bases from V and 6 bases from J; junction bases left unmatched: 10. Germline CDR1 SGHTA, CDR2 FQGNSA. There are 15 residues in the CDR3. This chain's CDR3 is CASSLQGVGGQPQHF. The CDR3 DNA reads as TGTGCCAGCAGCCTGCAGGGGGTCGGTGGTCAGCCCCAGCATTTT.

This chain joins TRBV7-8 and TRBJ2-7, with 7 bases aligning to TRBD1. V was pared by 2 bases and J by 0 bases, with 4 bases of the junction left unmatched. The CDR3 totals 15 residues. Germline V gene sequence: CDR1 SGHVS, CDR2 FQNEAQ. The CDR3 region is CASSLMGTASYEQYF. DNA for the CDR3: TGTGCCAGCAGCTTAATGGGGACAGCCTCCTACGAGCAGTACTTC.

V and J are TRBV7-6 and TRBJ2-1, with 10 bases identical to TRBD2. The CDR3 is 21 amino acids. The J segment lost 0 bases and the V segment lost 1 base, leaving 15 bases of the junction unmatched. Germline CDR1 reads SGHVS; CDR2 reads FNYEAQ. CDR3 amino acids: CASSLGNGLSAGGSSYNEQFF. The CDR3 coding sequence is TGTGCCAGCAGCTTAGGCAATGGTTTGTCAGCGGGGGGGAGCTCCTACAATGAGCAGTTCTTC.

The V call is TRBV4-3, the J call TRBJ2-7; D gene unclear. The V gene lost 2 bases and the J gene lost 2 bases, with 10 bases spanning the gap. The CDR3 is 14 amino acids. The V gene's germline CDR1 is LGHNA and CDR2 YSLEER. The CDR3 protein is CASSQWRGAYEQYF. For the CDR3, the DNA is TGCGCCAGCAGCCAATGGAGAGGAGCCTACGAGCAGTACTTC.

The rearrangement links TRBV6-6 to TRBJ1-1; TRBD1 agrees at 8 bases. The CDR3 extends over 12 amino acids. J lost 7 bases, V lost 5 bases, and 3 bases had no gene match. In germline, CDR1 is MNHNY, CDR2 SVGAGI (reference sequence). The CDR3 region has the DNA TGTGCCAGCAGTCGAACAGGGGGTGAAGCTTTCTTT. Translated: CASSRTGGEAFF.